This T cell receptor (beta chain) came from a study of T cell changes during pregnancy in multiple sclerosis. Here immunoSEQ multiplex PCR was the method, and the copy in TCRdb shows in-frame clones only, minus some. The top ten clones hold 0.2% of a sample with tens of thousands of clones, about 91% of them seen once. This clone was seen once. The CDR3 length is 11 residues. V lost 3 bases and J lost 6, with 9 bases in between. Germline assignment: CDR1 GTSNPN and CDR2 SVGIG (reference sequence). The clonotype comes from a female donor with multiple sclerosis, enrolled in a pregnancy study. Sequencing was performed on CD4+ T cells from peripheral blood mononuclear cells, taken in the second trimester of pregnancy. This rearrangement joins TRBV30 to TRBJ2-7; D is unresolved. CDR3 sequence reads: CAWSVAFEQYF. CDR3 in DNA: TGTGCCTGGAGCGTAGCTTTCGAGCAGTACTTC.